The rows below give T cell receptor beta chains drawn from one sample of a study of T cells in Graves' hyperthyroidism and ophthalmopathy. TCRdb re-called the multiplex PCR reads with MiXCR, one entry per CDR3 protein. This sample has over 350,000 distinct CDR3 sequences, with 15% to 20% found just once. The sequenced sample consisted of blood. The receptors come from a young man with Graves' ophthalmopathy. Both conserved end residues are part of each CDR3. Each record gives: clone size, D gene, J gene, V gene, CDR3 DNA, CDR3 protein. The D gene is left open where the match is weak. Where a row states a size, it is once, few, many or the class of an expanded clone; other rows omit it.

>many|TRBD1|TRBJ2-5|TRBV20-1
TGCAGTGCTCATCACGGACAGGGGGAGACCCAGTACTTC
CSAHHGQGETQYF
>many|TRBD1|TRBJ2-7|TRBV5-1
TGCGCCAGTACAAGCACAGGGGGCCACGAGCAGTACTTC
CASTSTGGHEQYF
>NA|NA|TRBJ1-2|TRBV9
TGTGCCAGCAGCGCAACGAGCGCCTATGGCTACACCTTC
CASSATSAYGYTF
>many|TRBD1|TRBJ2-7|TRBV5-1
TGCGCCAGCAGCTCGGGGACAGGGAAGCTCGAGCAGTACTTC
CASSSGTGKLEQYF
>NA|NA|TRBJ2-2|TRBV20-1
TGCAGTGCTAGAGAGGTCGGGGGTGGCACCGGGGAGCTGTTTTTT
CSAREVGGGTGELFF
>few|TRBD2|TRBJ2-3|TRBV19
TGTGCCAGCCGCCCCACCGGGACTAGACCCACAGATACGCAGTATTTT
CASRPTGTRPTDTQYF
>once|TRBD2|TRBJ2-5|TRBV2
TGTGCCAGCACTCTAGGGTCGGGGGGGCCCATGGAGGAGACCCAGTACTTC
CASTLGSGGPMEETQYF
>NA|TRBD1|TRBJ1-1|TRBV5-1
TGTGCCAGCAGCCCCGGGACAGGGACAGCGAACACTGAAGCTTTCTTT
CASSPGTGTANTEAFF
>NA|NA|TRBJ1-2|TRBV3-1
TGTGCCAGCAGCCAAGAGGGGGCGACCTACTATGGCTACACCTTC
CASSQEGATYYGYTF
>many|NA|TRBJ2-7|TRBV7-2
TGTGCCAGCAGCCCGTCGGGCGGAGGTTACGAGCAGTACTTC
CASSPSGGGYEQYF
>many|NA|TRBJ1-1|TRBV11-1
TGTGCCAGCAGCCTGTACAGGGAGAGCACTGAAGCTTTCTTT
CASSLYRESTEAFF
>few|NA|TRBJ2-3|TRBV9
TGTGCCAGCAGCGTACCCGCATCGTCCGAGGGAGGATCGATCACAGATACGCAGTATTTT
CASSVPASSEGGSITDTQYF
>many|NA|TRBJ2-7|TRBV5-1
TGCGCCAGCAGCTTGGCTCTCGGGATTTCCTACGAGCAGTACTTC
CASSLALGISYEQYF
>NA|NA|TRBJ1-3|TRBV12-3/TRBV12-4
TGTGCCAGCACCGATGGATACAACTCTGGAAACACCATATATTTT
CASTDGYNSGNTIYF
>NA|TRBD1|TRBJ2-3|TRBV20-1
TGCAGTGCCGGGACAGGGAACACAGATACGCAGTATTTT
CSAGTGNTDTQYF
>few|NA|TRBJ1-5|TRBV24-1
TGTGCCACCAGTGATTACGGAGATCAGCCCCAGCATTTT
CATSDYGDQPQHF
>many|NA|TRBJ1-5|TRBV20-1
TGCAGTGCTAGGGACATTAGCAATCAGCCCCAGCATTTT
CSARDISNQPQHF
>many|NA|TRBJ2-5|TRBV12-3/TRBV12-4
TGTGCCAGCACCAGCGTGGGACTGTACCAAGAGACCCAGTACTTC
CASTSVGLYQETQYF
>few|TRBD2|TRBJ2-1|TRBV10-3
TGTGCCATCAGTGGGGGGGGTAGGATCAATGAGCAGTTCTTC
CAISGGGRINEQFF
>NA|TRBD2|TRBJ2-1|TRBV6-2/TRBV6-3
TGTGCCAGCAATCCCGGGACTAGCGGGGGGGCCCTTTTTAGCTCCTACAATGAGCAGTTCTTC
CASNPGTSGGALFSSYNEQFF
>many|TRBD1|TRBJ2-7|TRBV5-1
TGCGCCAGCGGACAGGGGTCCTACGAGCAGTACTTC
CASGQGSYEQYF
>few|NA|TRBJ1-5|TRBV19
TGTGCCAGTAGTATAACTAGCAATCAGCCCCAGCATTTT
CASSITSNQPQHF
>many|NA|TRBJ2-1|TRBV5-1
TGCGCCAGCAGCTCGGACAATGAGCAGTTCTTC
CASSSDNEQFF
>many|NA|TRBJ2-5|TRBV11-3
TGTGCCAGCAGCTTGGGGGAGGTGGAGACCCAGTACTTC
CASSLGEVETQYF
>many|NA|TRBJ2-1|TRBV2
TGTGCCAGCAGTGAGTGGAGCTTCAATGAGCAGTTCTTC
CASSEWSFNEQFF
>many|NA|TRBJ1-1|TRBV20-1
TGCAGTGCTAGGGGATACCCCGCCACGAACACTGAAGCTTTCTTT
CSARGYPATNTEAFF
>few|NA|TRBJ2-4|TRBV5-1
TGCGCCCCCCCGGTCCAGGGGCTAGCCAAAAACATTCAGTACTTC
CAPPVQGLAKNIQYF
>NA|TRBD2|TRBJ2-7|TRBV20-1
TGCAGTGCGTCTTTAGCGGGACGCCCTCTCGAGCAGTACTTC
CSASLAGRPLEQYF
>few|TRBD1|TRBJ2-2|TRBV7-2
TGTGCCAGCAGCTTTCCAACAGGGGGCGCTAGGACCGGGGAGCTGTTTTTT
CASSFPTGGARTGELFF
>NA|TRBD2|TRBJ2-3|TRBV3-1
TGTGCCAGCAGCCATCCCGGGACTAACGGGGTTTCTAGCACAGATACGCAGTATTTT
CASSHPGTNGVSSTDTQYF
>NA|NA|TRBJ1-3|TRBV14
TGTGCCAGCAGCCACCCCTTTTTTAGGGTCTCTGGAAACACCATATATTTT
CASSHPFFRVSGNTIYF
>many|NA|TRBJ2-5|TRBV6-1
TGTGCCAGCAGTAAAGGGACTGGGGAACAAGAGACCCAGTACTTC
CASSKGTGEQETQYF
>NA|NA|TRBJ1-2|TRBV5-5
TGTGCCAGCAGCCCGGCCTGGCAGGGTTACGGCTATGGCTACACCTTC
CASSPAWQGYGYGYTF
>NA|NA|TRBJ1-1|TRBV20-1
TGCGGTGCCATAAACCGGGACACCCGGATGGCTTTCTTT
CGAINRDTRMAFF
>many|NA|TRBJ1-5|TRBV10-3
TGTGCCATCAGTGAGATGGAGGCTCAGCCCCAGCATTTT
CAISEMEAQPQHF
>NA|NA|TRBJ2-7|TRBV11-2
TGTGCCAGCAGCCAAACGAACAGATACGAGCAGTACTTC
CASSQTNRYEQYF
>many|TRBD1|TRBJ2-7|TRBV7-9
TGTGCCAGCAGCTCACCGGGACAGGGGGGTAGGGAGCAGTACTTC
CASSSPGQGGREQYF
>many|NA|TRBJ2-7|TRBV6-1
TGTGCCAGCAGGGCCTTATCCCGGATGGGACACTCCTACGAGCAGTACTTC
CASRALSRMGHSYEQYF
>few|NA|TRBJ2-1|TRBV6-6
TGTGCCAGCAGTTACCAGGACGGAAACAATGAGCAGTTCTTC
CASSYQDGNNEQFF
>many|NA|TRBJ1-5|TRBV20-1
TGCAGTGCTAGTTTTCCAGGACTTACCTCGAATCAGCCCCAGCATTTT
CSASFPGLTSNQPQHF
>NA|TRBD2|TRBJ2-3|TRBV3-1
TGTGCCAGCAGCCAAGCCGCCGTTCGGGGGGGCGGCACAGATACGCAGTATTTT
CASSQAAVRGGGTDTQYF
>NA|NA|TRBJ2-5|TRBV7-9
TGTGCCAGCAGCTTAGGGCGTGGCGGCAGGGGAACCCAAGAGACCCAGTACTTC
CASSLGRGGRGTQETQYF
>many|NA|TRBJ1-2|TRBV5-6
TGTGCCAGCAGCTACCTACCGGACAACTATGGCTACACCTTC
CASSYLPDNYGYTF
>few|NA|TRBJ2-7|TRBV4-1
TGCGCCAGCAGCCAAATAGGGGGGTACGAGCAGTACTTC
CASSQIGGYEQYF
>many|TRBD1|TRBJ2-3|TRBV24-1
TGTGCCACCAGTGATCCCACGGGACAGGGGGCAAGAGATACGCAGTATTTT
CATSDPTGQGARDTQYF
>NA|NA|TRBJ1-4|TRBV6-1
TGTGCCAGCAGCCCCTCCCACAGGAGATTAAATGAAAAACTGTTTTTT
CASSPSHRRLNEKLFF
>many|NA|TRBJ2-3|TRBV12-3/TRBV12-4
TGTGCCAGCAGTACAGGGGATACGCAGTATTTT
CASSTGDTQYF
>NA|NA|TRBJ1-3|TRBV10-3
TGTGCCATTACGGACTCTGGAAACACCATATATTTT
CAITDSGNTIYF
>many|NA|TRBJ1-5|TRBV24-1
TGTGCCACCAGTGGCCAGGGACGGTCTGGGCCCCAGCATTTT
CATSGQGRSGPQHF
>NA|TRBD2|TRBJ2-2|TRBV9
TGTGCCAGCAGCGTAGCCGGGGGGGCCGACACCGGGGAGCTGTTTTTT
CASSVAGGADTGELFF
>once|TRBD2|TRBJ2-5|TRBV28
TGTGCCAGCAGTCGTCCCGGGACTAGCGGGGGGGCCGATGAGACCCAGTACTTC
CASSRPGTSGGADETQYF
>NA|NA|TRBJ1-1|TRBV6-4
TGTGCCAGCAGTTTTGAGCCGAACACTGAAGCTTTCTTT
CASSFEPNTEAFF